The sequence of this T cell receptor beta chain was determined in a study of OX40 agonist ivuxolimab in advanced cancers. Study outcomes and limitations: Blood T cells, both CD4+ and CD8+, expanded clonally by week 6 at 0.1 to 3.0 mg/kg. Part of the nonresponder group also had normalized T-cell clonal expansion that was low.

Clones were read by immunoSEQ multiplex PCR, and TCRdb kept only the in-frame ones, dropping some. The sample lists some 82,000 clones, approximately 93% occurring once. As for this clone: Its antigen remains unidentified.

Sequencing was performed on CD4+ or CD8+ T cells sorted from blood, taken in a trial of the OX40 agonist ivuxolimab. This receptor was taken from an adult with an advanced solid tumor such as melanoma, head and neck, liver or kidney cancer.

CDR3 sequence reads: CASSTGLARTGELFF. CDR3 DNA sequence: TGTGCCAGCAGCACAGGACTAGCGAGGACCGGGGAGCTGTTTTTT. V is TRBV9 and J is TRBJ2-2, with 9 bases matching TRBD2. The CDR3 is 15 residues long. V lost 4 bases to trimming and J lost 5 bases; unmatched junction nucleotides: 6. Germline CDR1 SGDLS, CDR2 YYNGEE. The variable domain in full, with the rest retrieved from reference TRBV9 and TRBJ2-2, is DSGVTQTPKHLITATGQRVTLRCSPRSGDLSVYWYQQSLDQGLQFLIQYYNGEERAKGNILERFSAQQFPDLHSELNLSSLELGDSALYFCASSTGLARTGELFFGEGSRLTVL.